Listed below are T cell receptor beta chains from one sample, sequenced in a study of beta chain features in type 1 diabetes. Assay: immunoSEQ multiplex PCR; the TCRdb copy retains only in-frame clones and omits some. Counted here are 390,000 or so clones, about 15% occurring once; the ten biggest clones make up about 0.034%. Sequencing used naive CD4+ T cells from blood. The origin of the receptors is a man between 25 and 39 years old in good health. The CDR3 runs from the conserved cysteine through the conserved F or W. The order of the fields is J gene, V gene, D gene, clone size, CDR3 protein, CDR3 DNA. The D gene is left open where the match is weak. Where a row states a size, it is once, few, many or the class of an expanded clone; other rows omit it.

>TRBJ1-1|TRBV14|-|few
CASSQEGLAWNTEAFF
TGTGCCAGCAGCCAAGAAGGGTTGGCGTGGAACACTGAAGCTTTCTTT
>TRBJ2-6|TRBV5-8|-|-
CASSLMEGAAGANVLTF
TGTGCCAGCAGCTTGATGGAGGGGGCTGCTGGGGCCAACGTCCTGACTTTC
>TRBJ2-3|TRBV5-1|-|few
CASSLRQGADTQYF
TGCGCCAGCAGCTTGCGGCAGGGAGCAGATACGCAGTATTTT
>TRBJ2-1|TRBV5-5|TRBD2|-
CASSLVSTSPHEQFF
TGTGCCAGCAGCTTGGTCTCGACTAGCCCCCATGAGCAGTTCTTC
>TRBJ2-4|TRBV7-2|TRBD2|-
CASSFLSGSQAKNIQYF
TGTGCCAGCAGCTTTTTAAGCGGGAGCCAAGCCAAAAACATTCAGTACTTC
>TRBJ2-6|TRBV7-2|-|few
CASKQGYGANVLTF
TGTGCCAGCAAGCAGGGTTATGGGGCCAACGTCCTGACTTTC
>TRBJ2-1|TRBV18|-|few
CASSLDGKYNEQFF
TGTGCCAGCTCACTGGACGGGAAGTACAATGAGCAGTTCTTC
>TRBJ2-1|TRBV5-1|-|few
CASSRVGDSYNEQFF
TGCGCCAGCAGCAGAGTCGGTGACTCCTACAATGAGCAGTTCTTC
>TRBJ2-5|TRBV4-1|TRBD2|-
CASSQDPLAGKRPPETQYF
TGCGCCAGCAGCCAAGATCCCCTAGCGGGAAAACGTCCGCCAGAGACCCAGTACTTC
>TRBJ1-2|TRBV7-6|-|few
CASSLDRPSRLHGYTF
TGTGCCAGCAGCTTAGATCGGCCCAGTCGATTACATGGCTACACCTTC
>TRBJ1-2|TRBV7-2|TRBD1|-
CASSLDRVFFGYTF
TGTGCCAGCAGCTTGGACAGGGTTTTTTTTGGCTACACCTTC
>TRBJ1-5|TRBV7-2|-|-
CASTLSSNQPQHF
TGTGCCAGCACCCTTTCTAGCAATCAGCCCCAGCATTTT
>TRBJ1-1|TRBV29-1|-|-
CSVSKKLVNTEAFF
TGCAGCGTCTCCAAAAAGCTAGTGAACACTGAAGCTTTCTTT
>TRBJ1-4|TRBV29-1|-|-
CSVRGVVGEKLFF
TGCAGCGTACGCGGGGTGGTCGGTGAAAAACTGTTTTTT
>TRBJ2-3|TRBV4-3|TRBD1|-
CASSQEAGGVGNTQYF
TGCGCCAGCAGCCAAGAGGCAGGGGGCGTCGGAAATACGCAGTATTTT
>TRBJ2-1|TRBV7-6|-|-
CASSLGQPQFNEQFF
TGTGCCAGCAGCTTAGGACAGCCTCAGTTCAATGAGCAGTTCTTC
>TRBJ2-4|TRBV4-3|-|many
CASSQEMVAKNIQYF
TGCGCCAGCAGCCAAGAGATGGTAGCCAAAAACATTCAGTACTTC
>TRBJ1-5|TRBV12-5|-|few
CASGLRTRQPQHF
TGTGCTAGTGGTCTACGGACCCGACAGCCCCAGCATTTT
>TRBJ2-5|TRBV29-1|TRBD1|-
CSVGTGPKETQYF
TGCAGCGTTGGGACAGGGCCGAAAGAGACCCAGTACTTC
>TRBJ2-3|TRBV18|TRBD1|-
CASTRDRADTQYF
TGTGCCAGCACACGTGACAGGGCGGATACGCAGTATTTT
>TRBJ2-3|TRBV9|-|few
CASSPPSAGAITDTQYF
TGTGCCAGCAGCCCTCCTTCGGCGGGGGCGATCACAGATACGCAGTATTTT
>TRBJ1-2|TRBV5-1|-|-
CASSLQAPGGYTF
TGCGCCAGCAGCTTGCAGGCCCCTGGAGGCTACACCTTC
>TRBJ1-2|TRBV4-3|-|-
CASSQDVVSNSYGYTF
TGCGCCAGCAGCCAAGATGTCGTGTCGAACAGCTATGGCTACACCTTC
>TRBJ2-5|TRBV29-1|TRBD1|-
CSVAPRQGVWETQYF
TGCAGCGTTGCTCCCCGACAGGGGGTGTGGGAGACCCAGTACTTC
>TRBJ2-3|TRBV7-6|-|few
CASSPQTSSEFRDTQYF
TGTGCCAGCAGCCCCCAAACTAGCAGCGAGTTTAGGGATACGCAGTATTTT
>TRBJ1-3|TRBV29-1|-|-
CSGQEYSGNTIYF
TGCAGCGGACAGGAGTACTCTGGAAACACCATATATTTT
>TRBJ2-1|TRBV5-4|TRBD2|-
CASSPNGGGPYNEQFF
TGTGCCAGCAGTCCTAATGGGGGAGGGCCCTACAATGAGCAGTTCTTC
>TRBJ2-3|TRBV18|TRBD2|few
CASSNRLARITDTQYF
TGTGCCAGCTCAAATAGACTAGCGAGGATCACAGATACGCAGTATTTT
>TRBJ1-5|TRBV9|-|few
CASSLADVAGQPQHF
TGTGCCAGCAGCCTCGCGGACGTGGCGGGGCAGCCCCAGCATTTT
>TRBJ2-1|TRBV7-8|TRBD2|few
CASSLVPVLARGGAEQFF
TGTGCCAGCAGCTTAGTCCCCGTACTAGCGAGAGGAGGAGCTGAGCAGTTCTTC
>TRBJ2-1|TRBV6-5|-|few
CASSPTGQLKQFF
TGTGCCAGCAGTCCAACCGGACAGCTAAAGCAGTTCTTC
>TRBJ2-5|TRBV18|TRBD2|few
CASSTLAGRTQETQYF
TGTGCCAGCTCAACACTAGCGGGAAGGACCCAAGAGACCCAGTACTTC
>TRBJ2-5|TRBV4-1|-|few
CASSPSRGQETQYF
TGCGCCAGCAGCCCGAGCCGTGGCCAAGAGACCCAGTACTTC
>TRBJ2-5|TRBV5-4|-|few
CASSFGEETQYF
TGTGCCAGCAGCTTCGGTGAAGAGACCCAGTACTTC
>TRBJ2-3|TRBV2|TRBD2|-
CASLGLAYYTDTQYF
TGTGCCAGCCTGGGACTAGCTTATTACACAGATACGCAGTATTTT
>TRBJ2-1|TRBV4-1|TRBD1|-
CASSQGGAQGVYNEQFF
TGCGCCAGCAGCCAAGGTGGCGCTCAGGGGGTCTACAATGAGCAGTTCTTC
>TRBJ1-5|TRBV30|-|-
CAWNGGRSNQPQHF
TGTGCCTGGAATGGGGGGCGAAGCAATCAGCCCCAGCATTTT
>TRBJ2-1|TRBV23-1|-|-
CANMNSVRGGNEQFF
TGCGCCAACATGAACTCAGTCAGGGGAGGTAATGAGCAGTTCTTC
>TRBJ2-5|TRBV11-3|-|few
CASSLNRQETQYF
TGTGCCAGCAGCTTGAATCGCCAAGAGACCCAGTACTTC
>TRBJ1-6|TRBV9|-|few
CASNGQINSPLHF
TGTGCCAGCAACGGACAGATCAATTCACCCCTCCACTTT
>TRBJ2-3|TRBV13|TRBD1|-
CATKRTGATDTQYF
TGTGCCACTAAGAGGACAGGGGCCACAGATACGCAGTATTTT
>TRBJ2-2|TRBV7-2|-|-
CASSRAPVELFF
TGTGCCAGCAGTCGGGCGCCGGTGGAGCTGTTTTTT
>TRBJ1-1|TRBV6-4|-|few
CASSSHSLTEAFF
TGTGCCAGCAGTTCCCATAGCTTAACTGAAGCTTTCTTT
>TRBJ2-4|TRBV5-6|-|few
CASSLWGKNIQYF
TGTGCCAGCAGCTTGTGGGGCAAAAACATTCAGTACTTC
>TRBJ2-3|TRBV4-3|-|few
CASSPPWVGTDTQYF
TGCGCCAGCAGCCCACCCTGGGTAGGCACAGATACGCAGTATTTT
>TRBJ2-3|TRBV29-1|TRBD2|-
CSARLAGVTDTQYF
TGCAGCGCTCGGCTAGCGGGGGTTACAGATACGCAGTATTTT
>TRBJ2-1|TRBV9|TRBD2|-
CASSVGLAGSSYNEQFF
TGTGCCAGCAGCGTTGGACTAGCGGGGAGCTCCTACAATGAGCAGTTCTTC
>TRBJ2-1|TRBV5-1|TRBD2|few
CASSLAGLGSFEQFF
TGCGCCAGCAGCTTGGCGGGACTAGGATCTTTCGAGCAGTTCTTC
>TRBJ2-5|TRBV7-2|-|-
CASSFPRVPQYF
TGTGCCAGCAGCTTTCCCCGAGTGCCCCAGTACTTC
>TRBJ2-5|TRBV18|TRBD1|-
CASSLDRGQETQYF
TGTGCCAGCTCACTGGACAGGGGGCAAGAGACCCAGTACTTC
>TRBJ2-6|TRBV21-1|-|few
CASDRGTCSGANVLTF
TGTGCCAGTGACAGGGGGACTTGCTCTGGGGCCAACGTCCTGACTTTC
>TRBJ1-2|TRBV21-1|-|few
CASSPQANYGYTF
TGTGCCAGCTCCCCCCAGGCTAACTATGGCTACACCTTC
>TRBJ2-1|TRBV9|TRBD2|few
CASSHRTSVDEQFF
TGTGCCAGCAGCCACCGGACTAGCGTGGATGAGCAGTTCTTC
>TRBJ1-2|TRBV18|TRBD1|-
CASSGQGPFGYTF
TGTGCCAGCTCCGGACAGGGACCCTTTGGCTACACCTTC
>TRBJ1-2|TRBV7-2|-|-
CASSLAHLQKYGYTF
TGTGCCAGCAGCTTAGCGCATCTACAGAAGTATGGCTACACCTTC
>TRBJ1-2|TRBV5-6|-|-
CASSLRSIYGYTF
TGTGCCAGCAGCTTGCGGTCCATCTATGGCTACACCTTC
>TRBJ2-6|TRBV5-4|-|-
CASSLSGANVLTF
TGTGCCAGCAGCTTGTCAGGGGCCAACGTCCTGACTTTC